The 5 T cell receptor beta chains below come from one sample, sequenced in a study of blood T cells in healthy people across ages. Alongside a J-beta primer mix, a sample-barcoded 5' primer served in a second PCR lasting 7 to 11 cycles. TCRdb itself ran the 5' RACE reads through MiXCR, one entry per CDR3 protein. This repertoire shows 800,000 to 950,000 distinct CDR3 sequences, under 40% found once; its top ten account for 10% to 15%. The sequenced material came from blood. The receptor source for this set is a man aged 18 to 30 in good health.

This clonotype was found a few times. The V and J genes are TRBV20-1 and TRBJ2-4, with TRBD2 matching 14 bases. V shed 4 bases and J 0 bases; nucleotides not matched to a gene: 11. Germline V CDR1 and CDR2: DFQATT, SNEGSKA (reference sequence). The CDR3 extends over 19 amino acids. Here the CDR3 DNA reads TGCAGTGCTACCCGGACTAGCGGGGGGACCGCCCTAGCCAAAAACATTCAGTACTTC. As protein: CSATRTSGGTALAKNIQYF.

The chain combines TRBV20-1 with TRBJ2-3, with TRBD2 as a possible D gene (6 bases). The CDR3 is 15 amino acids. Trimming shortened V by 6 bases and J by 3 bases, and 19 bases separated the two germline ends. Germline V gene sequence: CDR1 DFQATT, CDR2 SNEGSKA (reference sequence). In DNA, the CDR3 is TGCAGTGCCCCCCCGGGCGGGGTAGGTACAGATACGCAGTATTTT. This translates into CSAPPGGVGTDTQYF.

The genes are TRBV12-3 or TRBV12-4 and TRBJ2-1; TRBD1 is a possible D gene (6 bases). The V gene lost 5 bases and the J gene lost 7 bases, with 12 bases spanning the gap. This CDR3 has 13 amino acids. CDR3 sequence reads: CASSVDRRNEQFF. CDR3 DNA: TGTGCCAGCAGTGTAGACAGGCGGAATGAGCAGTTCTTC.

This clonotype was detected many times. J is TRBJ2-7 and V is TRBV10-3; a weak D match, TRBD2 (5 bases). The V gene's germline CDR1 is ENHRY and CDR2 SYGVKD. The ends were cut back, 2 bases at V and 6 bases at J, with 14 bases in the middle. This CDR3 is 14 amino acids long. In DNA form, the CDR3 reads TGTGCCATCAGTGAGCCGGGGTCCGTGGGCGAGCAGTACTTC. Translating it yields CAISEPGSVGEQYF.

This clonotype was seen a handful of times. The V gene is TRBV20-1, the J gene TRBJ2-5; D gene uncertain. The CDR3 has 13 residues. Germline V gives CDR1 DFQATT, CDR2 SNEGSKA (reference sequence). The ends were cut back, 3 bases at V and 0 bases at J, with 8 bases in the middle. DNA of the CDR3: TGCAGTGCTAGGGGGATGGACCAAGAGACCCAGTACTTC. Its translation: CSARGMDQETQYF.